This TCR beta chain was sequenced during a study of OX40 agonist ivuxolimab in advanced cancers. With regard to the full study: Ivuxolimab was an agonistic, fully human IgG2 monoclonal antibody directed against OX40 (CD134), a costimulatory receptor. Partial responses were achieved by three dose-escalation patients, of whom one had hepatocellular carcinoma and two had cutaneous melanoma. The point of sequencing TCRbeta in the periphery was to test whether ivuxolimab changed TCR sequence diversity and drove clonal T-cell expansion. Among the roughly 50 dose-escalation patients, 19 had hepatocellular carcinoma, roughly 15 melanoma, 9 renal cell carcinoma and 9 head and neck cancer. A male proportion of almost 85% and a mean age of 60 years, ranging from roughly 20 to 80, were recorded for the dose-escalation cohort. Intravenous ivuxolimab was administered to patients every 2 weeks at six dose levels: 0.01, 0.1, 0.3, 1.5, 3 and 10 mg/kg. The paper covers the monotherapy dose-escalation part of the phase I ivuxolimab trial, which included N = 52 patients. Patients were allowed to have had prior anti-PD-1, anti-PD-L1 or anti-CTLA-4 therapy, and more than 35% of the dose-escalation patients had been treated with checkpoint inhibitors. Broader findings and caveats from the paper: The antigen specificity of the peripheral T cells that underwent clonal expansion was not determined. Low levels of normalized T-cell clonal expansion were also seen in some patients who did not respond. At doses from 0.1 to 3.0 mg/kg, clonal expansion was seen in both CD4+ and CD8+ blood T cells between baseline and week 6. After ivuxolimab, more expanded clones were found on average in CD8+ T cells than in CD4+ T cells. Partial responders in the 0.1-3.0 mg/kg groups had among the lowest normalized peripheral clonal expansion, especially among CD8+ T cells.

The trial excluded patients who had a history of autoimmune disease or who were on systemic immunosuppression. Peripheral blood for TCR sequencing was drawn from every dose cohort at baseline, at cycle 4 day 1 and at cycle 7 day 1. The samples were drawn from a first-in-human, open-label, multicenter phase I dose-escalation trial of ivuxolimab. Adults with locally advanced or metastatic melanoma, renal cell carcinoma, hepatocellular carcinoma or head and neck squamous cell carcinoma were enrolled in the trial. Before TCR sequencing, CD4+ T cells and CD8+ T cells from peripheral blood were sorted into separate populations. With regard to this clone: The target of this receptor is not known. Base qualities are not recorded, but no much larger clone differs from it by a single base.

Trimming at the junction amounts to 2 bases on V and 6 bases on J, and the germline ends lie 20 bases apart. Including cysteine and phenylalanine, the CDR3 has 17 amino acids. Kept here is only the CDR3 DNA, which spans 51 bases and is read in frame from base 1. The germline V gene (reference sequence) yields SEHNR for CDR1 and FQNEAQ for CDR2. Genomic DNA was extracted from sorted cells for sequencing of the TCRbeta CDR3 region. The immunoSEQ Assay was used for sequencing of TCRbeta CDR3 regions. TCRdb retrieved this table from immuneACCESS and kept in-frame rearrangements only. Not all clones are present; in checked studies, unresolved V genes account for under half, and no reason is known for the remainder. The sample table holds around 95,000 clones, of which about 89% were seen once. The biggest ten clones account for approximately 0.16% of the sample.

The specimen was CD4+ or CD8+ T cells sorted from blood, collected in a trial of the OX40 agonist ivuxolimab. In this chain, TRBV7-9 is recombined with TRBJ2-4; TRBD1 could be the D gene, as 6 bases match. This receptor was obtained from an adult with an advanced solid tumor such as melanoma, head and neck, liver or kidney cancer. The CDR3 sequence is CASSLTFSRDTGNIQYF. The DNA sequence reads TGTGCCAGCAGCTTAACTTTCTCCCGGGACACAGGAAACATTCAGTACTTC. Full variable domain (CDR3 extended with the reference TRBV7-9 and TRBJ2-4 proteins): DTGVSQNPRHKITKRGQNVTFRCDPISEHNRLYWYRQTLGQGPEFLTYFQNEAQLEKSRLLSDRFSAERPKGSFSTLEIQRTEQGDSAMYLCASSLTFSRDTGNIQYFGAGTRLSVL.